This section outlines one T cell receptor beta chain sequence together with its context. What antigen it recognizes has not been identified. No quality values exist for individual bases; no much larger clone is one base distant. Trimmed from V: 10 bases; trimmed from J: 3 bases; junction bases lacking a gene match: 15. CDR3 length: 15 amino acids, cysteine to phenylalanine. The DNA shown is the 45-base CDR3, in frame from base 1. From a lookup of the germline V gene, CDR1 and CDR2 are MDHEN and SYDVKM. This specimen belongs to a study of blood T cell repertoires in COVID-19 (dated by TCRdb to about 2020). Concerning the study at large: The collaborator samples originated in the United States, Italy and Spain and spanned the acute and convalescent phases of COVID-19. The material from the prospective study consisted of cDNA or gDNA derived from T cells, B-cell-depleted T cells, or PBMCs. Subjects who had been exposed to COVID-19, were actively infected with it, or had recovered from it provided the deeply sampled blood TCRbeta repertoires that made up the dataset. The repertoires were released in a freely available public database meant as a resource for research on the immune response to SARS-CoV-2. Samples came from the ongoing ImmuneRACE study (first 160 participants) plus 1,254 subjects from 6 global collaborators. Nearly every sample came with metadata listing a de-identified subject ID, COVID-19 status, age in years and sex. Where available, HLA class I and class II types were taken from metadata supplied by the sample provider and were not determined by assay-based typing. Broad study findings and their caveats: Clinical and demographic metadata were provided uncurated, with the amount varying by source and participant.

TCRbeta CDR3 regions were amplified from genomic DNA by means of the immunoSEQ Assay, a bias-controlled multiplex PCR. The study's own analysis went as follows. The number of nucleated cells in each sample was estimated by amplification of reference gene primers within the assay. To quantify the absolute abundance of each unique TCRbeta CDR3 rearrangement, sequence reads were collapsed and filtered. For each sample, productive Simpson clonality was calculated as the square root of Simpson's diversity index over productive rearrangements. This immuneACCESS table, as held by TCRdb, lists in-frame sequences with V and J called but not all clones. Of the missing ones, under half trace to an unresolved V gene in checked studies; the others have no known cause. That table supplies the V and J calls and clone size; D and trimming were determined from the DNA. Counted in this sample were about 200,000 clones; roughly 94% of them appeared once. The ten largest make up around 1.2% of the sample.

Each collaborating institution followed its own protocols to collect whole blood in K2EDTA tubes. For TCRbeta analysis, collaborators shipped samples in one of three forms: frozen whole blood, isolated PBMCs, or DNA extracted from either of those sample types. Input material: peripheral blood. The rearrangement combines TRBV28 with TRBJ2-7; 7 bases in the junction line up with TRBD2. This receptor was identified in a young man with acute or convalescent COVID-19. The nucleotides read TGTGCCACCTCAAATCGGGGGGTAACCAGCTACGAGCAGTACTTC. Protein translation: CATSNRGVTSYEQYF.